The 14 T cell receptor beta chains below all came from one sample that was sequenced in a study of shared clonotypes between healthy human individuals (dated by TCRdb to the early 2020s). The library was obtained by the immunoSEQ multiplex PCR assay. Drawn from immuneACCESS, this table holds only the in-frame rearrangements with V and J called that TCRdb kept. Clones are partly lost; checked studies trace under half to an unresolved V gene and leave the rest unexplained. The table for this sample lists about 2,100,000 clones; around 93% of them were counted only once. The top ten hold 1.5% to 2% of the sample. CD8 naive samples were CD45RO-negative cells positively selected for CCR7, giving a CD45RA+CCR7+ population that excluded TemRA cells. The sequenced sample was naive CD8+ T cells from PBMCs. The cell subset or site label, as the study defines it: CD45RA+CCR7+. Receptor source: a man aged 18 to 29 in good health. Some clones in this sample may be carry-over from other donors' samples.

The CDR3 sequence is CASSLAAGGTEQYF. CDR3 DNA sequence: TGTGCCAGCAGCTTAGCGGCGGGAGGTACCGAGCAGTACTTC. The rearrangement links TRBV7-8 to TRBJ2-7, with TRBD2 matching over 8 bases. The CDR3 has 14 amino acids. The V gene end was trimmed by 0 bases and the J gene end by 6 bases; junction bases not matched to a gene: 4. Germline V gives CDR1 SGHVS, CDR2 FQNEAQ. The full variable domain, its missing parts supplied by reference TRBV7-8 and TRBJ2-7, is GAGVSQSPRYKVAKRGQDVALRCDPISGHVSLFWYQQALGQGPEFLTYFQNEAQLDKSGLPSDRFFAERPEGSVSTLKIQRTQQEDSAVYLCASSLAAGGTEQYFGPGTRLTVT.

V and J are TRBV14 and TRBJ2-3, with D possibly called TRBD1 or TRBD2 (5 bases each). Germline V gene lookup returns CDR1 SGHDN and CDR2 FVKESK. The CDR3 runs 20 residues. V lost 0 bases and J lost 2, with 24 bases in between. In DNA, the CDR3 is TGTGCCAGCAGCCAAGATGCCTGGGGACGGGGCAAGGTTGTCACAGATACGCAGTATTTT. Protein product: CASSQDAWGRGKVVTDTQYF.

In the case of this clone: Other DNA sequences from this sample encode an identical CDR3 as well. The V gene is TRBV29-1, the J gene TRBJ2-7, with D unresolved. CDR3 length equals 13 residues. V shed 3 bases and J shed 0 bases, with 9 bases lying between them. The germline V gene has CDR1 SQVTM and CDR2 ANQGSEA. The CDR3 DNA is TGCAGCGTTGAGGGCGGCAACTCCTACGAGCAGTACTTC. This translates into CSVEGGNSYEQYF.

V gene TRBV28 combines with J gene TRBJ1-5; D is ambiguous. The CDR3 is 17 amino acids. Trimming stripped 9 bases from V and 6 bases from J, with 27 bases between. Germline CDR1 MDHEN, CDR2 SYDVKM. Here the CDR3 DNA reads TGTGCCAGTGGATCCGGGCGCCGGGATTCAGGTGGTCAGCCCCAGCATTTT. This gives the protein CASGSGRRDSGGQPQHF.

Regarding this clone: This specimen includes other DNA sequences encoding the same CDR3. This chain uses TRBV5-6 with TRBJ2-7, with D perhaps TRBD1 (6 bases). Germline V gene data show CDR1 as SGHDT and CDR2 as YYEEEE. V was shortened by 0 bases and J by 2 bases, with 9 bases between the two germline ends. CDR3 size: 14 residues. Written as DNA, the CDR3 is TGTGCCAGCAGCTTGGGGGACATACCCTACGAGCAGTACTTC. It yields the protein CASSLGDIPYEQYF.

The gene calls are TRBV28 and TRBJ2-7; TRBD1 is a possible D gene (6 bases). Trimming took 3 bases from V and 2 from J, leaving 11 bases between them. Germline CDR1 reads MDHEN; CDR2 reads SYDVKM. The CDR3 loop spans 14 amino acids. The CDR3 region is CASSFGQPTYEQYF. In DNA, the CDR3 is TGTGCCAGCAGTTTTGGACAGCCCACCTACGAGCAGTACTTC.

This clone was detected only once. The chain recombines TRBV28 with TRBJ1-3, with 10 bases that match TRBD1. The V gene end was trimmed by 4 bases and the J gene end by 4 bases; junction bases not matched to a gene: 7. The CDR3 has 16 residues. Germline loops: CDR1 MDHEN, CDR2 SYDVKM. This CDR3 reads CASSSPTGGAGNTIYF. CDR3 bases: TGTGCCAGCAGTTCCCCGACAGGGGGCGCGGGAAACACCATATATTTT.

This rearrangement joins TRBV7-6 to TRBJ2-7, with no clear D. The CDR3 consists of 13 residues. The ends were cut back, 3 bases at V and 2 bases at J, with 8 bases in the middle. Germline V gene data show CDR1 as SGHVS and CDR2 as FNYEAQ. CDR3 loop: CASSFQRTYEQYF. The CDR3 nucleotides are TGTGCCAGCAGCTTCCAGAGAACCTACGAGCAGTACTTC.

To note about this clone: The identical CDR3 is also encoded by other nucleotide sequences in the sample. V gene TRBV27 combines with J gene TRBJ1-2; TRBD1 matches at 7 bases. Unmatched junction bases numbered 4, after V lost 5 bases and J lost 4 bases. Germline loops: CDR1 MNHEY, CDR2 SMNVEV (reference sequence). This CDR3 is 13 amino acids long. The CDR3 DNA reads as TGTGCCAGCAGTCCTCGACAGGGCTATGGCTACACCTTC. Encoded protein: CASSPRQGYGYTF.

There are a few counts of this clone. The V call is TRBV5-1, the J call TRBJ2-7, with D unresolved. The germline V gene encodes CDR1 SGHRS and CDR2 YFSETQ. The ends were cut back, 4 bases at V and 5 bases at J, with 13 bases in the middle. The CDR3 sequence is 13 residues long. The CDR3 here is CASSLNRLNEQYF. CDR3 sequence (DNA): TGCGCCAGCAGCCTCAACCGGCTAAACGAGCAGTACTTC.

Notes on this clone: The sample has other DNA sequences that encode this CDR3 too. The chain recombines TRBV28 with TRBJ2-5, with TRBD2 identical over 11 bases. Germline V gene sequence: CDR1 MDHEN, CDR2 SYDVKM. The CDR3 extends over 15 amino acids. The J segment lost 5 bases and the V segment lost 2 bases, leaving 4 bases of the junction unmatched. The CDR3 coding sequence is TGTGCCAGCAGTTTACTAGCGGGAGGCGGCGAGACCCAGTACTTC. This sequence encodes CASSLLAGGGETQYF.

CDR3 amino acids: CASSRTVNTEAFF. For the CDR3, the DNA is TGTGCCAGCAGCCGCACAGTGAACACTGAAGCTTTCTTT. This chain connects TRBV4-2 to TRBJ1-1; D uncertain. V was shortened by 4 bases and J by 0 bases, with 6 bases between the two germline ends. Germline loops: CDR1 LGHNA, CDR2 YNFKEQ. The CDR3 contains 13 residues.

The rearrangement links TRBV2 to TRBJ2-3, with TRBD2 identical over 14 bases. Germline values: CDR1 SNHLY, CDR2 FYNNEI. The J segment lost 14 bases and the V segment lost 6 bases, leaving 13 bases of the junction unmatched. The CDR3 has 15 amino acids. The CDR3: CASREDGTSGRSLYF. The CDR3, as DNA: TGTGCCAGCAGGGAGGACGGGACTAGCGGGAGATCTCTGTATTTT.

This clone was picked up one time. The chain joins TRBV4-2 to TRBJ2-5, with 11 nucleotides matching TRBD2. Germline CDR1 is LGHNA and CDR2 is YNFKEQ. Trimming at V came to 3 bases and at J to 1 base, leaving 1 base not matched to a gene. The CDR3 loop spans 15 amino acids. The CDR3 DNA follows: TGTGCCAGCAGCCAGGGGACTAGCGGCCAAGAGACCCAGTACTTC. Its translation is CASSQGTSGQETQYF.